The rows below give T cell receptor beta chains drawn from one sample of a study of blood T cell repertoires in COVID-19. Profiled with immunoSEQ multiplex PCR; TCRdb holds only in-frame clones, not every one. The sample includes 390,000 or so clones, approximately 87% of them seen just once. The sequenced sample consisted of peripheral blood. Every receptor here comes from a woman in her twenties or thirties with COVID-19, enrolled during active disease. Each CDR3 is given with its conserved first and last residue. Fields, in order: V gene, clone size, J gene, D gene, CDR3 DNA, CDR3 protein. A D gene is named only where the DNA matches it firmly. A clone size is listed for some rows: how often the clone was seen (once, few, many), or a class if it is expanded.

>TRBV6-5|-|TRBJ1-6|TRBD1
TGTGCCAGCAGTTACTGGGACAGCCGTAATTCACCCCTCCACTTT
CASSYWDSRNSPLHF
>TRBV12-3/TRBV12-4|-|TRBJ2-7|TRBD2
TGTGCCAGCAGTTTAGGCGGGAGCTACGAGCAGTACTTC
CASSLGGSYEQYF
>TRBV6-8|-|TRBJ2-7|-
TGTGCCAGCAGTACCGACAGGTTTTCCTACGAGCAGTACTTC
CASSTDRFSYEQYF
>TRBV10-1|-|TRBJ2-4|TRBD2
TGCGCCAGCAGCTTGGGACTAGCTCAGGGAAACATTCAGTACTTC
CASSLGLAQGNIQYF
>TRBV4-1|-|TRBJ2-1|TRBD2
TGCGCCAGCAGCATGCGGGGTATAGCGGGAGCGGATGAGCAGTTCTTC
CASSMRGIAGADEQFF
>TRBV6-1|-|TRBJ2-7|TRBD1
TGTGCCAGCAGTGAAGCGCATTGGGGACAGGGGACCTACGAGCAGTACTTC
CASSEAHWGQGTYEQYF
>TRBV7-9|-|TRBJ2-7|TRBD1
TGTGCCAGCAGCTTATCGTCGGCAGGGGGTTTGTCCTACGAGCAGTACTTC
CASSLSSAGGLSYEQYF
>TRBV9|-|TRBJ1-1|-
TGTGCCAGCAGCGTAGTCGGGGGGCACGCTTTCTTT
CASSVVGGHAFF
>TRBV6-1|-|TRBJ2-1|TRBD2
TGTGCCAGCAGTGAAATACAAGGGACTAGCGGGAGGGCCAAGAATGAGCAGTTCTTC
CASSEIQGTSGRAKNEQFF
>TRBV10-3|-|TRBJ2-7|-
TGTGCCATCAGTGAGTCAGGGGGGGGCAGGTACGAGCAGTACTTC
CAISESGGGRYEQYF
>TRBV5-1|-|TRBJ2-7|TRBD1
TGCGCCAGCAGCTCGGACAGGGGGGATAGGGAGCAGTACTTC
CASSSDRGDREQYF
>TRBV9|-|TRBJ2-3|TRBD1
TGTGCCAGCAGCCCCAACAGGGGGCTTACAGATACGCAGTATTTT
CASSPNRGLTDTQYF
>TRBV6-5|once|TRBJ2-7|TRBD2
TGTGCCAGCAGGGCTAGCGGGAGGAGCTCCTACGAGCAGTACTTC
CASRASGRSSYEQYF
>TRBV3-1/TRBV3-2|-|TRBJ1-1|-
TGTGCCAGCAGCCAAGATCGGGGTGGGGCTGAAGCTTTCTTT
CASSQDRGGAEAFF
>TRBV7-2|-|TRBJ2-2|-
TGTGCCAGCAGCCCCCCACCGGCGGAGAATACCGGGGAGCTGTTTTTT
CASSPPPAENTGELFF
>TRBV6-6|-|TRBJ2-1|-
TGTGCCAGCACCCGGGTGAATGAGCAGTTCTTC
CASTRVNEQFF
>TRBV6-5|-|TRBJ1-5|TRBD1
TGTGCCAGCACCGACAGGGTGAATCAGCCCCAGCATTTT
CASTDRVNQPQHF
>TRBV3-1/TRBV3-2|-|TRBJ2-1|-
TGTGCCAGCAGCCAAGATCCCTCTTCCGGTGAGCAGTTCTTC
CASSQDPSSGEQFF
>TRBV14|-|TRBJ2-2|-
TGTGCCAGCAGCCAGACAACCCTGCTCACCGGGGAGCTGTTTTTT
CASSQTTLLTGELFF
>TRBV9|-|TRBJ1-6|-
TGTGCCAGCAGCCTTCGCGCCAGCGGTTCACCCCTCCACTTT
CASSLRASGSPLHF
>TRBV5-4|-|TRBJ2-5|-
TGTGCCAGCAGCTTGGTTCGACAGCAAGAGACCCAGTACTTC
CASSLVRQQETQYF
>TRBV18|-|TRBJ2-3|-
TGTGCCAGCTCACCAGCCCAAACCCGGGGGATAAGCACAGATACGCAGTATTTT
CASSPAQTRGISTDTQYF
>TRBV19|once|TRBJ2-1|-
TGTGCCAGTAGTATTCAAGCGGGTAACTACAATGAGCAGTTCTTC
CASSIQAGNYNEQFF
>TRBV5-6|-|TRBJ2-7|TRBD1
TGTGCCAGCAGCTTCGGACAGGGAAGGACGGGGCAGTACTTC
CASSFGQGRTGQYF
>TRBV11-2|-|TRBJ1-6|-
TGTGCCAGCAGCTCATTAAAGCGGGGCCAGTATAATTCACCCCTCCACTTT
CASSSLKRGQYNSPLHF
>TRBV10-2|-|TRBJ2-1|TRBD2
TGCGCCAGCAGTGTGACTAGCGGGTACTACAATGAGCAGTTCTTC
CASSVTSGYYNEQFF
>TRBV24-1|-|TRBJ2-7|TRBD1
TGTGCCACCGCTCCGGGACAGGGGGCCTACGAGCAGTACTTC
CATAPGQGAYEQYF
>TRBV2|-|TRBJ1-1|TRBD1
TGTGCCAGCATGCCCCGGGACAGCTTCACTGAAGCTTTCTTT
CASMPRDSFTEAFF
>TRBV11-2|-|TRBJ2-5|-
TGTGCCAGCAACGTCGTGAGGGAGACCCAGTACTTC
CASNVVRETQYF
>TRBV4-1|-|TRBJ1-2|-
TGCGCCAGCAGCCCAGAGGGGGGAGATGGCTACACCTTC
CASSPEGGDGYTF
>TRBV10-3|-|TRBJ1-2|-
TGTGCCATCAGTGAAAGAGGGGGAGCTGACTATGGCTACACCTTC
CAISERGGADYGYTF
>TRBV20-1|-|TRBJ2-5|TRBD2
TGCAGTGCTAGTCCTAGCGGGAGGGAGACCCAGTACTTC
CSASPSGRETQYF
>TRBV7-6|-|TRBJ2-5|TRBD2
TGTGCCAGCAGCCGGGGGGATGGCCCAGAGACCCAGTACTTC
CASSRGDGPETQYF
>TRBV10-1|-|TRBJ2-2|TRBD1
TGCGCCAGCAGTGAAGGGACAGTTACAGTAGGGCAGCTGTTTTTT
CASSEGTVTVGQLFF
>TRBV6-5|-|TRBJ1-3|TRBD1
TGTGCCAGCAGTCGAGACAGGGGCGGAAACACCATATATTTT
CASSRDRGGNTIYF
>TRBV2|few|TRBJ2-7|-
TGTGCCAGCAGAGAGGGTAGCTCCTACGAGCAGTACTTC
CASREGSSYEQYF
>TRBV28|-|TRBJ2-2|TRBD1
TGTGCCAGCAGTTTCGGGTCCAAGATGGGACAGGAGTTCACCGGGGAGCTGTTTTTT
CASSFGSKMGQEFTGELFF
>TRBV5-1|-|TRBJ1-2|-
TGCGCCAGCAGCTCGACCGGGAGTGCCTATGGCTACACCTTC
CASSSTGSAYGYTF
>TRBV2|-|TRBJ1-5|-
TGTGCCAGCAGTGAGGGCAGGGATCAGCCCCAGCATTTT
CASSEGRDQPQHF
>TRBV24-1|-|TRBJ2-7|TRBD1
TGTGCCACCAGTGGCACGACAGGGGGCGCCGAGCAGTACTTC
CATSGTTGGAEQYF
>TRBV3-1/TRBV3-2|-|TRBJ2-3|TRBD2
TGTGCCAGCAGCCAAGATCCTTCCGGGAGGGCCGTAGATACGCAGTATTTT
CASSQDPSGRAVDTQYF